A selection of T cell receptor beta chains follows, all from one sample in a study of T cells in tuberculosis. The data were produced by immunoSEQ multiplex PCR, yet TCRdb's version contains in-frame clones alone and is incomplete. This table has under 45,000 clones, more than 85% appearing once. The source was PBMCs, collected at tuberculosis diagnosis. These receptors came from an adult with tuberculosis. Both conserved end residues are trimmed from each CDR3. The order of the fields is V gene, CDR3 protein.

TRBV6-5,ASSDRRGSSYEQY
TRBV28,ASRQAHNSPLH
TRBV7-9,ASSFRGHGTGAGGGYT
TRBV28,ASSLWGARNQPQH
TRBV6-6,ASSYGGAYGYT
TRBV25-1,ASSGPSGNTIY
TRBV4-1,ASSQEGTSGHYEQY
TRBV10-1,ASSEFGASGGIYEQY
TRBV2,ASEQGAHEQF
TRBV4-1,ASSQVDRDYDEQF
TRBV7-6,ASSLEVTGANTEAF
TRBV4-1,ASSPGGGQGNTRTDTQY
TRBV6-6,ASSVGQGSGYT
TRBV10-1,ASKDKVNTEAF
TRBV25-1,ASSGQGGYEQF
TRBV27,ATRRDTQY
TRBV2,ASSEGGGRRAEAF
TRBV11-2,ASSLAPLSSYNEQF
TRBV19,ASSIQQGGDTDTQY
TRBV6-5,ASSYGVSEYEQY
TRBV7-2,ASSGGGYGYT
TRBV6-5,ASSTPSGGATQY
TRBV7-3,ASSILAGGQDTQY
TRBV30,AWSGTGAYEQY
TRBV19,ASRNRFNEKLF
TRBV29-1,SVPTTGNYGYT
TRBV7-2,ASARDRVNTEAF
TRBV25-1,ASSALRQY
TRBV27,ASSLRPTGGHYGYT
TRBV2,ASRWDSTDTQY
TRBV6-1,ASSEKAGSPLH
TRBV20-1,SASRDSGYT
TRBV7-2,ASTAGTGAGTGELF
TRBV7-2,ASSLGGRHYGYT
TRBV12-5,ASGPGTGGVEAKNIQY
TRBV7-2,ASSLGTGLNSPLH
TRBV9,ASSRTGGGAEDTQY
TRBV13,ASSWGQGGSYEQY
TRBV6-1,ASSETDFPPTIY
TRBV6-6,ASSYSGGSTGELF
TRBV4-3,ASSQALGGVDSYEQY
TRBV15,ATSPGGGGGYT